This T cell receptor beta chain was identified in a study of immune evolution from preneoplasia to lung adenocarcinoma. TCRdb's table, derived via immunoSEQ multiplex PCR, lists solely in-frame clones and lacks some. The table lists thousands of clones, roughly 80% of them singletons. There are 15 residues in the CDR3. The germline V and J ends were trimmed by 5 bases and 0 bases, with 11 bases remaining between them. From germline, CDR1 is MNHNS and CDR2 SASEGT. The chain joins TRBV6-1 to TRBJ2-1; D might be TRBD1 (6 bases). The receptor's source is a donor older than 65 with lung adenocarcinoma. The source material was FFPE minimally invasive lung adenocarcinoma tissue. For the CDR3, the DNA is TGTGCCAGCAGTCCAGGGGTGAGCTCCTACAATGAGCAGTTCTTC. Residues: CASSPGVSSYNEQFF.